These 8 T cell receptor beta chains originate from one sample sequenced in a study of blood T cell repertoires in COVID-19. Sequenced by immunoSEQ multiplex PCR; TCRdb stores in-frame clones only, minus some. Altogether more than 110,000 clones are present, around three quarters being singletons, with the ten largest covering roughly 3.4%. Sequenced input: peripheral blood. Receptors were obtained from a man in his sixties with acute or convalescent COVID-19.

The chain links TRBV4-3 to TRBJ1-1, with D uncertain. Looked up from germline, CDR1 is LGHNA and CDR2 is YSLEER. V was pared by 0 bases and J by 1 base, with 18 bases between. CDR3 size: 18 residues. The CDR3 DNA reads TGCGCCAGCAGCCAAGATACGGTTTCGGCGGGTCGGAACACTGAAGCTTTCTTT. This gives the protein CASSQDTVSAGRNTEAFF.

J is TRBJ2-1 and V is TRBV9, with 11 bases lining up with TRBD2. There are 17 residues in the CDR3. Germline V gives CDR1 SGDLS, CDR2 YYNGEE. Trimming removed 0 bases from V and 6 bases from J; junction bases left unmatched: 8. CDR3 nucleotide sequence: TGTGCCAGCAGCGTAGATCCACTAGCGGGAGTTGTCAATGAGCAGTTCTTC. Its protein product is CASSVDPLAGVVNEQFF.

This chain joins TRBV6-2 or TRBV6-3 and TRBJ2-1, with no clear D. Germline V gene data show CDR1 as MNHEY and CDR2 as SVGEGT. The CDR3 runs 14 residues. Trimming took 0 bases from V and 4 from J, leaving 7 bases between them. The CDR3 protein is CASSYSWRYNEQFF. The CDR3 DNA reads as TGTGCCAGCAGTTACTCGTGGCGGTACAATGAGCAGTTCTTC.

There are a few counts of this clone. The V and J genes are TRBV6-6 and TRBJ1-2; D may be TRBD1 (6 bases). V was clipped by 3 bases and J by 1 base, with 15 bases between them. Germline V lookup: CDR1 MNHNY, CDR2 SVGAGI (reference sequence). The CDR3 is 16 residues long. CDR3 region: CASSYNSQGDNYGYTF. For the CDR3, the DNA is TGTGCCAGCAGTTATAATTCACAGGGAGATAACTATGGCTACACCTTC.

The count of this clone is one. The rearrangement joins TRBV2 to TRBJ1-2, with D unclear. The CDR3 loop spans 14 amino acids. The V end lost 6 bases, the J end lost 6 bases, and 17 bases lay between the germline ends. Germline V lookup: CDR1 SNHLY, CDR2 FYNNEI. The CDR3 DNA reads TGTGCCAGCAGGGGGAGACCCCCCCAGGATGGCTACACCTTC. This codes for CASRGRPPQDGYTF.

The CDR3 DNA is TGTGCCAGCACTAAGGAGGCCGGGGAGCTGTTTTTT. The encoded protein is CASTKEAGELFF. V is TRBV2 and J is TRBJ2-2; weak D call: TRBD2 (5 bases). The V end lost 7 bases, the J end lost 6 bases, and 9 bases lay between the germline ends. CDR1 is SNHLY, CDR2 FYNNEI, per germline. The CDR3 runs 12 residues.

Here the CDR3 DNA reads TGTGCCAGCCGAAACCTTCCCGGGACAGATACTCTAAAGGGCTCTGGAAACACCATATATTTT. It translates to CASRNLPGTDTLKGSGNTIYF. This chain links TRBV28 with TRBJ1-3; 7 bases align to TRBD1. Germline V CDR1 and CDR2: MDHEN, SYDVKM. The V segment lost 8 bases and the J segment 0 bases; nucleotides outside the gene matches: 25. The CDR3 is made up of 21 amino acids.

The chain combines TRBV19 with TRBJ2-2; D remains ambiguous. The CDR3 consists of 16 residues. CDR1 is LNHDA and CDR2 is SQIVND in the germline V gene (reference sequence). Trimming took 6 bases from V and 3 from J, leaving 17 bases between them. The CDR3 region is CASRPERRLHTGELFF. The DNA of the CDR3 is TGTGCCAGTAGACCAGAAAGGCGGCTTCACACCGGGGAGCTGTTTTTT.